The 25 T cell receptor beta chains below come from one sample, sequenced in a study of blood T cell repertoires in COVID-19. TCRdb's table, derived via immunoSEQ multiplex PCR, lists solely in-frame clones and lacks some. The table includes around 83,000 clones, around nine tenths detected once. Sample: peripheral blood. These receptors were collected from a man between 65 and 80 years old with active or convalescent COVID-19.

The chain employs TRBV7-9 and TRBJ2-5, with a weak D call TRBD2 (7 bases). V lost 3 bases and J 5 bases, leaving 16 bases between the germline ends. Looked up from germline, CDR1 is SEHNR and CDR2 is FQNEAQ (reference sequence). The CDR3 contains 15 residues. CDR3 amino acids: CASSFFLQGGETQYF. The CDR3 nucleotides read TGTGCCAGCAGCTTCTTTTTACAGGGAGGGGAGACCCAGTACTTC.

V gene TRBV28 combines with J gene TRBJ1-3, with a weak D call TRBD1 (5 bases). Trimming took off 7 bases at V and 0 bases at J, with 7 bases between the two ends. The germline CDR1 and CDR2 sequences are MDHEN and SYDVKM. The CDR3 spans 13 residues. CDR3 nucleotide sequence: TGTGCCAGCATTCAGGGCTCTGGAAACACCATATATTTT. It codes for CASIQGSGNTIYF. The entire variable domain, with the rest obtained from reference TRBV28 and TRBJ1-3, is as follows: DVKVTQSSRYLVKRTGEKVFLECVQDMDHENMFWYRQDPGLGLRLIYFSYDVKMKEKGDIPEGYSVSREKKERFSLILESASTNQTSMYLCASIQGSGNTIYFGEGSWLTVV.

The chain combines TRBV7-9 with TRBJ2-1; 12 bases are a match to TRBD2. CDR1 is SEHNR, CDR2 FQNEAQ, per germline (reference sequence). The V gene end was trimmed by 5 bases and the J gene end by 6 bases; junction bases not matched to a gene: 5. CDR3 length equals 15 residues. The CDR3 sequence is CASSKGLAGINEQFF. As DNA, the CDR3 is TGTGCCAGCAGCAAAGGACTAGCGGGAATCAATGAGCAGTTCTTC.

The chain couples TRBV19 to TRBJ1-2; D not certain. The CDR3 loop spans 17 amino acids. The germline V gene has CDR1 LNHDA and CDR2 SQIVND (reference sequence). With 5 bases removed from V and 4 bases from J, the gap between germline ends came to 23 bases. The CDR3 loop is CASSSTGRQAPIYGYTF. The DNA of the CDR3 is TGTGCCAGTAGTTCCACCGGTCGGCAGGCCCCCATCTATGGCTACACCTTC. Drawing the rest from reference TRBV19 and TRBJ1-2, the complete variable domain is DGGITQSPKYLFRKEGQNVTLSCEQNLNHDAMYWYRQDPGQGLRLIYYSQIVNDFQKGDIAEGYSVSREKKESFPLTVTSAQKNPTAFYLCASSSTGRQAPIYGYTFGSGTRLTVV.

The rearrangement uses TRBV14 and TRBJ1-3, with D perhaps matching TRBD1 (6 bases). Germline V gives CDR1 SGHDN, CDR2 FVKESK. Trimming stripped 4 bases from V and 2 bases from J, with 15 bases between. The CDR3 runs 16 residues. Here the CDR3 reads CASSPQGLDPGNTIYF. The CDR3 DNA reads TGTGCCAGCAGCCCACAGGGATTGGACCCTGGAAACACCATATATTTT.

The V gene is TRBV28, the J gene TRBJ2-7; TRBD1 matches 10 bases. Germline CDR1 reads MDHEN; CDR2 reads SYDVKM. V lost 1 base to trimming and J lost 5 bases; unmatched junction nucleotides: 5. CDR3 size: 15 residues. The CDR3: CASSLSGTGAHEQYF. In DNA form, the CDR3 reads TGTGCCAGCAGTTTATCCGGGACAGGGGCTCACGAGCAGTACTTC.

This chain links TRBV28 with TRBJ1-4, with no clear D. This CDR3 has 12 residues. Germline V CDR1 and CDR2: MDHEN, SYDVKM. V lost 6 bases, J lost 12 bases, and 14 bases lay in between. CDR3 sequence: CASRYQAGQLFF. CDR3 nucleotides: TGTGCCAGCAGATACCAGGCAGGCCAACTGTTTTTT.

The genes are TRBV6-6 and TRBJ2-3, with D hard to call. Deletions cut 6 bases from V and 0 bases from J, with 13 bases between. Germline loops: CDR1 MNHNY, CDR2 SVGAGI (reference sequence). The CDR3 contains 15 residues. The CDR3, as DNA: TGTGCCAGCAGCACCACAGTTGGAAGCACAGATACGCAGTATTTT. Its translation is CASSTTVGSTDTQYF.

The chain is built from TRBV27 and TRBJ2-1, with D possibly TRBD1 on 6 matching bases. Per germline, CDR1 MNHEY and CDR2 SMNVEV (reference sequence). Trimming pared 6 bases from V and 9 bases from J, leaving 18 bases between. The CDR3 is made up of 14 amino acids. This CDR3 reads CASRRGLALGEQFF. For the CDR3, the DNA is TGTGCCAGCAGAAGGGGGTTGGCCCTGGGTGAGCAGTTCTTC.

The V gene is TRBV4-2, the J gene TRBJ2-1, with TRBD1 as a possible D gene (6 bases). CDR1 LGHNA and CDR2 YNFKEQ come from the germline V gene. With 10 bases removed from V and 5 bases from J, the gap between germline ends came to 21 bases. This CDR3 contains 15 residues. The CDR3 protein is CATGPRAGAHNEQFF. CDR3 DNA sequence: TGTGCCACCGGCCCACGGGCAGGGGCGCACAATGAGCAGTTCTTC.

The chain is built from TRBV6-5 and TRBJ1-2, with D possibly being TRBD1 (6 bases). In germline, CDR1 is MNHEY, CDR2 SVGAGI. Between the trimmed V and J ends, which lost 7 bases and 6 bases, there was a span of 18 bases. This CDR3 has 14 amino acids. This chain's CDR3 is CASTTPLRGNGYTF. CDR3 sequence (DNA): TGTGCCAGCACCACCCCCCTCAGGGGTAATGGCTACACCTTC.

The CDR3 loop reads CASNPRDRSGAFF. DNA of the CDR3: TGTGCCAGTAATCCCCGGGACAGAAGTGGTGCTTTCTTT. This sequence joins TRBV19 and TRBJ1-1; 7 positions agree with TRBD1. The CDR3 length is 13 residues. Looked up from germline, CDR1 is LNHDA and CDR2 is SQIVND (reference sequence). V lost 7 bases to trimming and J lost 11 bases; unmatched junction nucleotides: 13.

CDR3 amino acids: CASRPPARLRVYNEQFF. The DNA of the CDR3 is TGTGCCAGCAGACCTCCCGCCAGGTTGAGGGTATACAATGAGCAGTTCTTC. V usage is TRBV28 and J usage is TRBJ2-1, with D possibly matching TRBD2 (5 bases). This CDR3 has 17 residues. CDR1 and CDR2 from the germline V gene are MDHEN and SYDVKM. Trimming removed 6 bases from V and 4 bases from J, with 22 bases in between. Looking up the rest from reference TRBV28 and TRBJ2-1 gives the full variable domain: DVKVTQSSRYLVKRTGEKVFLECVQDMDHENMFWYRQDPGLGLRLIYFSYDVKMKEKGDIPEGYSVSREKKERFSLILESASTNQTSMYLCASRPPARLRVYNEQFFGPGTRLTVL.

This rearrangement joins TRBV5-1 to TRBJ1-5; 7 bases line up with TRBD1. After removal of 0 bases from V and 8 bases from J, the junction contained 5 bases not matched to a gene. CDR1 is SGHRS and CDR2 is YFSETQ in the germline V gene. The CDR3 extends over 14 amino acids. CDR3 region: CASSLEGQSEPQHF. CDR3 nucleotide sequence: TGCGCCAGCAGCTTGGAGGGACAGAGTGAGCCCCAGCATTTT.

The chain joins TRBV5-1 to TRBJ2-1; 7 nucleotides align to TRBD1. The trim removed 0 bases at V and 9 bases at J, leaving 6 bases unmatched. The germline CDR1 and CDR2 sequences are SGHRS and YFSETQ. The CDR3 loop spans 14 amino acids. CDR3 protein: CASSLAGQVGEQFF. The CDR3 DNA is TGCGCCAGCAGCTTGGCCGGACAGGTGGGTGAGCAGTTCTTC. The variable domain in full, with the rest retrieved from reference TRBV5-1 and TRBJ2-1, is KAGVTQTPRYLIKTRGQQVTLSCSPISGHRSVSWYQQTPGQGLQFLFEYFSETQRNKGNFPGRFSGRQFSNSRSEMNVSTLELGDSALYLCASSLAGQVGEQFFGPGTRLTVL.

The gene calls are TRBV5-1 and TRBJ2-1, with D perhaps matching TRBD1 (5 bases). The V end was cut by 0 bases, the J end by 5 bases, with 9 bases between. Germline CDR1 and CDR2: SGHRS and YFSETQ. The CDR3 has 14 amino acids. The CDR3 nucleotides read TGCGCCAGCAGCTTGGGTCCAGGGAACAATGAGCAGTTCTTC. It encodes CASSLGPGNNEQFF.

This chain links TRBV5-5 with TRBJ2-7; 8 bases match TRBD1. CDR3 length equals 17 residues. The trim removed 4 bases at V and 4 bases at J, leaving 16 bases unmatched. Germline assignment: CDR1 SGHKS and CDR2 YYEKEE (reference sequence). The CDR3 DNA reads TGTGCCAGCAGCCTTCTGGACCCCCGGGACAGGAGATACGAGCAGTACTTC. This codes for CASSLLDPRDRRYEQYF.

The gene calls are TRBV2 and TRBJ1-5, with TRBD1 as a possible D gene (5 bases). Germline values: CDR1 SNHLY, CDR2 FYNNEI. The CDR3 is 16 residues long. Trimming removed 2 bases from V and 2 bases from J, with 13 bases in between. The CDR3 is CASSEQGRAGNQPQHF. CDR3 nucleotides: TGTGCCAGCAGTGAACAGGGCAGGGCCGGCAATCAGCCCCAGCATTTT.

This clone has a single count. This chain connects TRBV4-2 to TRBJ1-4; unclear D gene. The V gene lost 0 bases and the J gene lost 0 bases, with 8 bases spanning the gap. The length of the CDR3 is 16 residues. Germline lookup yields CDR1 LGHNA and CDR2 YNFKEQ. The CDR3 region has the DNA TGTGCCAGCAGCCAAGATCCCGGAGCAACTAATGAAAAACTGTTTTTT. It yields the protein CASSQDPGATNEKLFF.

The gene calls are TRBV27 and TRBJ2-3, with 8 nucleotides matching TRBD2. Germline assignment: CDR1 MNHEY and CDR2 SMNVEV (reference sequence). V lost 5 bases and J lost 3; bases outside the gene matches: 10. This CDR3 is built from 16 residues. CDR3 sequence: CASSPLGSGITDTQYF. In DNA, the CDR3 is TGTGCCAGCAGTCCCCTGGGTAGCGGGATTACAGATACGCAGTATTTT.

The chain recombines TRBV10-3 with TRBJ2-7; 12 positions agree with TRBD1. Germline V gene lookup returns CDR1 ENHRY and CDR2 SYGVKD. Germline trimming cut 2 bases from V and 5 bases from J; bases unmatched to any gene: 1. The CDR3 covers 14 residues. The CDR3 nucleotides are TGTGCCATCAGTGAGGGGACAGGGGGCAACGAGCAGTACTTC. This encodes CAISEGTGGNEQYF.

The rearrangement joins TRBV30 to TRBJ1-4; D is ambiguous. Germline V gene lookup returns CDR1 GTSNPN and CDR2 SVGIG (reference sequence). V lost 4 bases to trimming and J lost 8 bases, with 17 bases between them. This CDR3 contains 14 residues. CDR3 sequence: CAWTRDTTGEKLFF. In DNA, the CDR3 is TGTGCCTGGACGCGGGATACGACGGGCGAAAAACTGTTTTTT. Based on the CDR3 plus reference TRBV30 and TRBJ1-4, the full variable domain is SQTIHQWPATLVQPVGSPLSLECTVEGTSNPNLYWYRQAAGRGLQLLFYSVGIGQISSEVPQNLSASRPQDRQFILSSKKLLLSDSGFYLCAWTRDTTGEKLFFGSGTQLSVL.

V is TRBV7-9 and J is TRBJ1-5, with D maybe TRBD1 (5 bases). Germline CDR1 and CDR2: SEHNR and FQNEAQ (reference sequence). CDR3 size: 16 residues. V was trimmed by 0 bases and J by 6 bases, leaving 15 bases between them. The CDR3 reads CASSLASRDVGQPQHF. CDR3 sequence (DNA): TGTGCCAGCAGCTTAGCGAGCAGGGATGTCGGTCAGCCCCAGCATTTT.

This chain uses TRBV28 with TRBJ1-4; D is undetermined. The germline CDR1 and CDR2 sequences are MDHEN and SYDVKM. The V gene lost 8 bases and the J gene lost 3 bases, with 19 bases spanning the gap. CDR3 length equals 16 residues. CDR3 sequence: CASGSGLFVPNEKLFF. DNA for the CDR3: TGTGCCAGCGGGTCCGGACTTTTTGTCCCTAATGAAAAACTGTTTTTT.

This clone has a handful of counts. The V call is TRBV30, the J call TRBJ1-2; 9 nucleotides agree with TRBD1. Germline trimming cut 2 bases from V and 2 bases from J; bases unmatched to any gene: 3. The CDR3 runs 14 residues. Germline V CDR1 and CDR2: GTSNPN, SVGIG (reference sequence). The CDR3 DNA reads as TGTGCCTGGAGTTGGGGGACAGGGAACTATGGCTACACCTTC. It specifies CAWSWGTGNYGYTF. Full variable domain (rest looked up from reference TRBV30 and TRBJ1-2): SQTIHQWPATLVQPVGSPLSLECTVEGTSNPNLYWYRQAAGRGLQLLFYSVGIGQISSEVPQNLSASRPQDRQFILSSKKLLLSDSGFYLCAWSWGTGNYGYTFGSGTRLTVV.